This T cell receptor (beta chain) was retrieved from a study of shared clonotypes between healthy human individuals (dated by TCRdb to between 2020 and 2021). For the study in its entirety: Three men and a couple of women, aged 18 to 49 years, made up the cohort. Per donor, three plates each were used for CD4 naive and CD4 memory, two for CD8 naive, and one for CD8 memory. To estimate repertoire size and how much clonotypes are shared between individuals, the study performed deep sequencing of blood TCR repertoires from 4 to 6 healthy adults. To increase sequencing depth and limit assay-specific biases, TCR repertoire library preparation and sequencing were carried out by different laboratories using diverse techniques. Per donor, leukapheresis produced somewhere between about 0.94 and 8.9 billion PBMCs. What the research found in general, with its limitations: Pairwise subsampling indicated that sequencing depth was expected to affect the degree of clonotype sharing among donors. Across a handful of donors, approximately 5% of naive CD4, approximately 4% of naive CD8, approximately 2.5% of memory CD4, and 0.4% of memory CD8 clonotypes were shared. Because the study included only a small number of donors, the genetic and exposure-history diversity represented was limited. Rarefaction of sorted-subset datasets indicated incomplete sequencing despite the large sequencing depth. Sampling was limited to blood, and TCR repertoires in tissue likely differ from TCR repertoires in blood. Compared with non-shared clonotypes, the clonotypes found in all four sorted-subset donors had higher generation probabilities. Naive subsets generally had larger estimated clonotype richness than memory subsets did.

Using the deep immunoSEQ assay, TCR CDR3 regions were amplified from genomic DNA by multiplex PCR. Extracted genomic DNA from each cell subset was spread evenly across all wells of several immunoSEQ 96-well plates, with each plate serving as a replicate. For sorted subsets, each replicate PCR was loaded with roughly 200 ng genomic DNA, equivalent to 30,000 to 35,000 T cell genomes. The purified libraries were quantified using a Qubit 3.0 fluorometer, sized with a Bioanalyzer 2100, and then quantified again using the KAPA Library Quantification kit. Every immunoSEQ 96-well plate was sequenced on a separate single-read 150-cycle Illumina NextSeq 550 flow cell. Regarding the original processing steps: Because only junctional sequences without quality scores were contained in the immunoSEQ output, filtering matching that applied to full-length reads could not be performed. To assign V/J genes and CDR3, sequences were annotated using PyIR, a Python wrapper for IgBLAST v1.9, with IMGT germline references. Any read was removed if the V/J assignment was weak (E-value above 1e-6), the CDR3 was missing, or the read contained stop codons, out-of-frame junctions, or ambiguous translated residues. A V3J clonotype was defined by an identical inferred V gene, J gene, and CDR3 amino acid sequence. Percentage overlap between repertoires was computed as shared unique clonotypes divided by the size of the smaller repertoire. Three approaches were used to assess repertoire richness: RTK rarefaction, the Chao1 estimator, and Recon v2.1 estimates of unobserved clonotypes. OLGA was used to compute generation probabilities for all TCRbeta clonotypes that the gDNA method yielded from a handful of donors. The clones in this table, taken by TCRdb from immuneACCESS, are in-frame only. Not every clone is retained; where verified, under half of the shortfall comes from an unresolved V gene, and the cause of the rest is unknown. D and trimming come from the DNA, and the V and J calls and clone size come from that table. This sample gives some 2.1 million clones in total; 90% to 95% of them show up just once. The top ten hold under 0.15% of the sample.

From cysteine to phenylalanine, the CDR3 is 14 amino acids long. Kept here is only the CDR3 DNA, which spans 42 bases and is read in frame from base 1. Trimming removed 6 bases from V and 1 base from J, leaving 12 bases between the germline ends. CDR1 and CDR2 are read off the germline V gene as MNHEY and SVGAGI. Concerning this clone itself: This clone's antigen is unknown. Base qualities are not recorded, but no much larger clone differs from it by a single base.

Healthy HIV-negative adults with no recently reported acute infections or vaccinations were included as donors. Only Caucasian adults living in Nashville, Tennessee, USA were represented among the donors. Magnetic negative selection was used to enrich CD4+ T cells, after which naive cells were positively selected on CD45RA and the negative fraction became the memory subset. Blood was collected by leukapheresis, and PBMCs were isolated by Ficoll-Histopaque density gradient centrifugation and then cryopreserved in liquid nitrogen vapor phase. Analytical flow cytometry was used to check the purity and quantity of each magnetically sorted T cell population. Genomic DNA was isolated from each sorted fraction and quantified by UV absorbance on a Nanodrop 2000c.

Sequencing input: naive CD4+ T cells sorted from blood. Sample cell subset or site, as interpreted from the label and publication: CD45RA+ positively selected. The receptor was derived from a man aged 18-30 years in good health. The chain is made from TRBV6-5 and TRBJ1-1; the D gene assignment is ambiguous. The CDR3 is CASSHQERNTEAFF. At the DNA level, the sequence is TGTGCCAGCAGCCACCAAGAACGGAACACTGAAGCTTTCTTT.